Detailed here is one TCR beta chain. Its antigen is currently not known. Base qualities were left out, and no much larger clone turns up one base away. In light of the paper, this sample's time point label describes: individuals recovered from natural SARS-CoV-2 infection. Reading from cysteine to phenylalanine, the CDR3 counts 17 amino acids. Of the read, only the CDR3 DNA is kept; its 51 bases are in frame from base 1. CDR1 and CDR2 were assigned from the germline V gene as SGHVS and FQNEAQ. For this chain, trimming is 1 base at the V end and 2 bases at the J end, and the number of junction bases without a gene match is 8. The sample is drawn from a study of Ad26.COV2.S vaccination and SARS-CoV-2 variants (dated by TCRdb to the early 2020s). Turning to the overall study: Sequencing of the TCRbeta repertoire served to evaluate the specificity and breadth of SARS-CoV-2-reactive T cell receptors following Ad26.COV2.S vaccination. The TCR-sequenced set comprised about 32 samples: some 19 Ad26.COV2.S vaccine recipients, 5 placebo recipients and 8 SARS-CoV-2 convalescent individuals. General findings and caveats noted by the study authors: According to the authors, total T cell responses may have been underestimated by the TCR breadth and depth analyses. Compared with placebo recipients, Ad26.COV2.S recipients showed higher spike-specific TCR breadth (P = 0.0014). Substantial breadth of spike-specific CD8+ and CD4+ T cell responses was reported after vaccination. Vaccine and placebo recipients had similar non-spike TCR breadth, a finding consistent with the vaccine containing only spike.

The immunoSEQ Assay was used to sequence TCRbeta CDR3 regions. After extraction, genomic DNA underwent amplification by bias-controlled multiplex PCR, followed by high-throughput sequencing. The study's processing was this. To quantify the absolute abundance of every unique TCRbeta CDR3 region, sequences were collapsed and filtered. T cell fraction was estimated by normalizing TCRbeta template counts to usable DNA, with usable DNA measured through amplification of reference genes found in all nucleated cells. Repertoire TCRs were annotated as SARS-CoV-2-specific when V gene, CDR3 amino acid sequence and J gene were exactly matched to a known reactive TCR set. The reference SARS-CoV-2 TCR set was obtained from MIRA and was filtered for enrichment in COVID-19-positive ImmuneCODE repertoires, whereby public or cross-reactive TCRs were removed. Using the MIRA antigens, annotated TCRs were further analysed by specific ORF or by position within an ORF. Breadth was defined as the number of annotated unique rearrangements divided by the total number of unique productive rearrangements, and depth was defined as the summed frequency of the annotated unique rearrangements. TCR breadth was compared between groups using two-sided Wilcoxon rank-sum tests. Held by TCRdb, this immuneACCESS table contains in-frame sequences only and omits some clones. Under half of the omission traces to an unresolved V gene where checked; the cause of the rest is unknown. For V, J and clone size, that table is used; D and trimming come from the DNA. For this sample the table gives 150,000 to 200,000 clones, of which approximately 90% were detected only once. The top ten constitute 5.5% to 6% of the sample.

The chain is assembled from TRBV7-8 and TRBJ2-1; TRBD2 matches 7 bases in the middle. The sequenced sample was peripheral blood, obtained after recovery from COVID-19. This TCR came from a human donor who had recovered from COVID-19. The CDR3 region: CASSLDGRTRTYNEQFF. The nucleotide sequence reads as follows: TGTGCCAGCAGCTTAGATGGTAGGACTAGAACCTACAATGAGCAGTTCTTC.